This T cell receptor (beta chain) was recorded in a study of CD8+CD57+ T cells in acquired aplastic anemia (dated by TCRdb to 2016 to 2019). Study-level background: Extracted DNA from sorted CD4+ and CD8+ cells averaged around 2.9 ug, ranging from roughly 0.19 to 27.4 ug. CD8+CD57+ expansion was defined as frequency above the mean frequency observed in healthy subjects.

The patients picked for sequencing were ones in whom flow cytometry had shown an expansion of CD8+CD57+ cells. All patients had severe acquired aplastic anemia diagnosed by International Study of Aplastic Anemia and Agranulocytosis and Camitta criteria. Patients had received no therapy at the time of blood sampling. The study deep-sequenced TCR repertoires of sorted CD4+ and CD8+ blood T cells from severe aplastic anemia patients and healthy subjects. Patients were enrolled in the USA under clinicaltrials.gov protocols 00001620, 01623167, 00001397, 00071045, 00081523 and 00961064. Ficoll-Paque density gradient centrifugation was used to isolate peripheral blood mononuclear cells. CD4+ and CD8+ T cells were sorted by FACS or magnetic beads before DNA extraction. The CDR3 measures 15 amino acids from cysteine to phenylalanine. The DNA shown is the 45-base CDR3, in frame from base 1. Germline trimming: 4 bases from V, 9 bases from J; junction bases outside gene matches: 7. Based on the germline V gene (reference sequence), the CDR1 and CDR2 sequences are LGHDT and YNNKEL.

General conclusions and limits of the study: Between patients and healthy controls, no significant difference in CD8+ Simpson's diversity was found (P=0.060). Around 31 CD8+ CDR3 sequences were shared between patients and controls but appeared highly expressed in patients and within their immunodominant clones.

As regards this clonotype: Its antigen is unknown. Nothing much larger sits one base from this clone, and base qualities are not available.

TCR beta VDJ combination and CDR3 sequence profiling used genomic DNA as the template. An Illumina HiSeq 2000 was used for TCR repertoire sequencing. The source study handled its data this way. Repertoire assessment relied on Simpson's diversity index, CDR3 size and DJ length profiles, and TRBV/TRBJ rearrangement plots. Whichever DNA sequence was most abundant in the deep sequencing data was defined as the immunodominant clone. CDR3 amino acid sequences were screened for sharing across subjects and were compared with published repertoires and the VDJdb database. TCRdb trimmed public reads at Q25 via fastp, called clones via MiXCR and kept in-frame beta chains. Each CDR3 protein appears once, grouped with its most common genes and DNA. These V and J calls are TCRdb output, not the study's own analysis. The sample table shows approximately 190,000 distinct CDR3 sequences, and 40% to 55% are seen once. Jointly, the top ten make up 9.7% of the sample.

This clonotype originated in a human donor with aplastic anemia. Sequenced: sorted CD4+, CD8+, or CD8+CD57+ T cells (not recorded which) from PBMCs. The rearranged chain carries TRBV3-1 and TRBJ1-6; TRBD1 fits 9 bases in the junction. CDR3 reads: CASSLGTGIPSPLHF. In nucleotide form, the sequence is TGTGCCAGCAGCCTCGGGACAGGGATCCCTTCACCCCTCCACTTT.